This T cell receptor (beta chain) was recorded in a study of metastatic and nonmetastatic thyroid tumors. Whole-study findings and limits: Compared with benign nodules, malignant thyroid tumors were reported to have significantly higher TCR beta diversity in both blood and tumor.

This clone qualifies as medium-sized. Its antigen is not known. Using MiXCR, TCRdb re-called clones from the PCR reads. The sample shows 13,000 to 15,000 clones, 25% to 30% of them seen only once. The CDR3 totals 13 residues. Germline V gene sequence: CDR1 MNHNS, CDR2 SASEGT. The ends were cut back, 5 bases at V and 2 bases at J, with 9 bases in the middle. All patients were untreated before thyroid surgery. This receptor was identified in a female donor with papillary thyroid cancer or a benign thyroid nodule (not recorded which). Some clones in this sample may be carry-over from other donors' samples. Material: blood. The chain joins TRBV6-1 to TRBJ1-2; D may be TRBD1 (6 bases). The CDR3, as DNA: TGTGCCAGCAGTTCCGGACAGAACTATGGCTACACCTTC. Protein product: CASSSGQNYGYTF.